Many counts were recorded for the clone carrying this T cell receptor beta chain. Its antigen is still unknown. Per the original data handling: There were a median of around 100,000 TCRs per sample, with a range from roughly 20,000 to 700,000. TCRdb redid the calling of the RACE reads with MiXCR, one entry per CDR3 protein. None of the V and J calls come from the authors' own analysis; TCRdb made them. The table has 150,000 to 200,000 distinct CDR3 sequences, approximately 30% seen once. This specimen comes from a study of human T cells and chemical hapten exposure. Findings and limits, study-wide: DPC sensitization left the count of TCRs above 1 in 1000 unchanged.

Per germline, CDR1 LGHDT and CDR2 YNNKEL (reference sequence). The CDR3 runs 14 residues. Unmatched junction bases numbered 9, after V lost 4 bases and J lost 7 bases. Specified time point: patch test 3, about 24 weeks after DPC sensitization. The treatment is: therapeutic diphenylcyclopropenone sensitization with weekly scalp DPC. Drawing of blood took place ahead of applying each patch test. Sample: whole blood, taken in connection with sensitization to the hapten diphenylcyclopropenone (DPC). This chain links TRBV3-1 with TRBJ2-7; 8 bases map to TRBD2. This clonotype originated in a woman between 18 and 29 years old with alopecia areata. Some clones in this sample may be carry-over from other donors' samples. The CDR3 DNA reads TGTGCCAGCAGCCTGACTAGCGCGGGACGGGAGCAGTACTTC. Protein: CASSLTSAGREQYF.